This T cell receptor beta chain is from a study of shared clonotypes between healthy human individuals (dated by TCRdb to about 2020). Context from the whole study: Two women and three men aged 18 to 49 years were included in the cohort. Per donor, three plates each were used for CD4 naive and CD4 memory, two for CD8 naive, and one for CD8 memory. The study deeply sequenced blood TCR repertoires of five healthy adults to estimate repertoire size and the extent of clonotype sharing between individuals. Different laboratories and diverse techniques were used to prepare libraries and sequence TCR repertoires, to increase sequencing depth and limit assay-specific biases. Per donor, leukapheresis produced somewhere between about 0.9 and 10 billion PBMCs.

What the research found in general, with its limitations: Because the study included only a small number of donors, the genetic and exposure-history diversity represented was limited. Estimated clonotype richness was generally larger for naive than for memory subsets. Rarefaction of sorted-subset datasets indicated incomplete sequencing despite the large sequencing depth. Sampling was limited to blood, and TCR repertoires in tissue likely differ from TCR repertoires in blood. Compared with non-shared clonotypes, clonotypes shared by all four sorted-subset donors had higher generation probabilities. Across four donors, 4.5% to 6.5% of naive CD4, roughly 3.8% of naive CD8, 2% to 2.5% of memory CD4, and approximately 0.4% of memory CD8 clonotypes were shared. Based on pairwise subsampling, the degree of clonotype sharing among donors was expected to be affected by sequencing depth.

Using the deep immunoSEQ assay, multiplex PCR amplified TCR CDR3 regions from genomic DNA. Genomic DNA extracted from each cell subset was distributed evenly over all wells of several immunoSEQ 96-well plates, and each plate served as one replicate. For sorted subsets, each replicate PCR was loaded with 200 to 250 ng genomic DNA, equivalent to 25,000 to 35,000 T cell genomes. Purified libraries were measured with a Qubit 3.0 fluorometer, size-checked on a Bioanalyzer 2100, and measured again with the KAPA Library Quantification kit. Each immunoSEQ 96-well plate was sequenced on its own single-read 150-cycle Illumina NextSeq 550 flow cell. The original pipeline was this. Because the immunoSEQ output included only junctional sequences and no quality scores, the filtering could not be the same as the filtering used for full-length reads. To assign V/J genes and CDR3, sequences were annotated against IMGT germline references using PyIR, a Python wrapper for IgBLAST v1.9. Any read was removed if the V/J assignment was weak (E-value above 1e-6), the CDR3 was missing, or the read contained stop codons, out-of-frame junctions, or ambiguous translated residues. V3J clonotypes were defined as sequences sharing an identical inferred V gene, J gene, and CDR3 amino acid sequence. The percentage overlap between two repertoires was calculated by dividing the number of shared unique clonotypes by the size of the smaller repertoire. Richness of each repertoire was evaluated using RTK rarefaction, the Chao1 estimator, and Recon v2.1 estimates of unobserved clonotypes. OLGA was used to compute generation probabilities for all TCRbeta clonotypes that the gDNA method yielded from four donors. TCRdb took over this immuneACCESS table, retaining in-frame rearrangements with V and J assigned. Such tables are incomplete; in checked studies, under half of the missing clones stem from an unresolved V gene, and the remainder is unexplained. V, J and clone size reflect that table, while D and trimming were determined from the DNA. This sample is represented by roughly 1.4 million clones; about 98.5% of them were singletons. 0.36% of the sample is taken by the ten largest.

CDR1 is given as SNHLY and CDR2 as FYNNEI, both from the germline V gene. The V end loses 7 bases and the J end loses 1 base, and a stretch of 11 bases separates them. The CDR3 runs 13 amino acids, cysteine and phenylalanine included. The entry retains the CDR3 DNA only, 39 bases that are in frame from base 1. The donors were healthy, HIV-negative adults who had no recently reported acute infections or vaccinations. Every donor was a Caucasian adult living in Nashville, Tennessee, USA. CD4+ T cells were enriched by magnetic negative selection, after which naive cells were positively selected on CD45RA and the negative fraction was taken as the memory subset. After blood collection by leukapheresis, PBMCs were isolated using Ficoll-Histopaque density gradient centrifugation and then cryopreserved in the vapor phase of liquid nitrogen. Analytical flow cytometry was used to check the purity and quantity of every magnetically sorted T cell population. From each sorted fraction, genomic DNA was isolated and quantified by UV absorbance on a Nanodrop 2000c.

With respect to this clone: Its antigen target is currently unknown. No much larger clone is present one base from it, and per-base qualities are unavailable.

The sequencing sample was made of naive CD4+ T cells sorted from blood. The sample's cell subset or site label, in plain terms: CD45RA+ positively selected. The sequence was obtained from a man aged 25-45 years in good health. The chain was built from TRBV2 and TRBJ2-7, with a tentative D gene TRBD1 over 5 matching bases. The CDR3: CASNEPGSYEQYF. The DNA sequence is as follows: TGTGCCAGCAACGAACCAGGGTCCTACGAGCAGTACTTC.